Presented here are 3 T cell receptor beta chains from one specimen sequenced in a study of neurological immune-mediated disorders. Time point in this sample: longitudinal time-point 1 (baseline). TCRdb re-called the 5' RACE reads through MiXCR, storing one row per CDR3 protein. The sample lists tens of thousands of distinct CDR3 sequences; approximately 10% were seen once. The specimen was PBMCs. These receptors came from a young man in good health.

The chain employs TRBV18 and TRBJ1-1; D possibly corresponds to TRBD1 (6 bases). Germline values: CDR1 KGHSH, CDR2 LQKENI. V lost 2 bases, J lost 2 bases, and 9 bases lay in between. The CDR3 is 14 residues long. The CDR3 nucleotides are TGTGCCAGCTCACCAAGACAGGTCAACACTGAAGCTTTCTTT. This translates into CASSPRQVNTEAFF.

Ten or more counts support this clonotype. CDR3 amino acids: CAISAGTGGRTDTQYF. The CDR3 DNA sequence: TGTGCCATCAGCGCCGGGACAGGGGGGCGCACAGATACGCAGTATTTT. This rearrangement joins TRBV10-3 to TRBJ2-3, with 11 bases matching TRBD1. Germline-derived CDR1 and CDR2 are ENHRY and SYGVKD. The CDR3 has 16 amino acids. V shed 6 bases, J shed 1 base, and the junction held 6 bases outside the gene matches.

Notes on this clonotype: One base away lies a much larger clone, so this may be a sequencing read error. The missing conserved phenylalanine or tryptophan at the end of this CDR3 makes a read error likely. In DNA, the CDR3 is TGCGCCAGCAGCGCGGGACAGGGGGCCTCCTACGAGCAGTACTTA. Its protein is CASSAGQGASYEQYL. The chain links TRBV5-1 to TRBJ2-7; TRBD1 matches at 12 bases. Trimming took 4 bases from V and 0 from J; bases not matched to a gene: 2. From germline, CDR1 is SGHRS and CDR2 YFSETQ. CDR3 length: 15 amino acids.